This T cell receptor beta chain was obtained from a study of CD8 T cell repertoires and HIV-1 epitope variants (dated by TCRdb to 2018 to 2021). With regard to the full study: Twenty-five peptides representing autologous and known Gag and Nef epitope variants were each used to stimulate T cells in separate culture wells. Among the control conditions were a peptide pool of CMV, EBV and flu, the Ebola AY9 epitope serving as a negative control, and a well with no peptide. Tested epitopes included three Gag epitope families and Nef HW9 and YT9. T cells were enriched using the EasySep Human T Cell Enrichment Kit and then co-cultured with an equal number of autologous T cell-negative cells acting as antigen-presenting cells. Cultures ran for about 10 days in IMDM with gentamicin, with half-media changes on days 3 and 7 adding IL-2, IL-7 and IL-15. An aliquot of 1M T cells was set aside as an uncultured baseline condition, separate from the approximately 80 T cell cultures. A total of approximately 77 T cell cultures were run, with each culture condition performed in triplicate except for one peptide, which was performed in duplicate.

The EasySep Human CD8+ T Cell Enrichment Kit was used on day 10 to isolate CD8+ T cells from every culture. The CDR3 covers 21 residues, taking in both the cysteine and the phenylalanine. The only DNA kept is the CDR3, 63 bases in frame from the first base. The germline V gene provides CDR1 SGHTA and CDR2 FQGNSA. From V the trimming removes 0 bases and from J it removes 1 base, while the gene matches leave 12 bases of the junction unaccounted for. Regarding this clone: What antigen it recognizes has not been identified. Base quality data are lacking; no much larger clone is found one base away.

What the authors observed across the whole study: The assay identified only TCR beta chains and indicated proliferation to antigen, not T cell function or cytokine profile. Several clonotypes recognized the Nef KF9 family and one the HW9 family, with no responses to the TAALDMSHF plasma variant. The study identified about 10 antigen-specific TCR beta clonotypes, roughly 6 of which appeared to be cross-reactive for autologous or known escape epitope variants.

Sequencing of TCR beta CDR3 regions was performed at survey depth on the immunoSEQ platform. The QIAamp DNA micro kit was used to extract genomic DNA from every cultured and uncultured CD8+ T cell population. The paper's data handling went like this. Samples with under 5,000 productive reads were excluded, and this exclusion removed about 7% of the roughly 80 HIV peptide-stimulated cultures. Sequences were trimmed to CDR3 by a MANAFEST web app, and nonproductive sequences, CDR3s under 5 amino acids, and sequences not starting with C or ending with F/W were removed. For a clonotype to count as antigen-specific, the clonotype had to expand relative to the no-peptide control in at least 2 of 3 replicates at FDR 0.01, and only within one epitope family. In addition, a specific clonotype needed a frequency at least fivefold higher than in wells stimulated with peptides from other epitope families. This is the immuneACCESS table as TCRdb keeps it, with only in-frame sequences that have V and J called. A part of the clones is gone; compared with another copy, unresolved V genes explain less than half, and the rest is unexplained. Clonal size and the V and J genes are those of that table, whereas D and trimming came from the DNA. Counted in this sample were 90,000 or so clones; roughly four fifths of them appeared once. 20% to 30% of the sample is taken by the ten largest.

The rearrangement joined TRBV7-2 to TRBJ2-7, and 16 bases in between align with TRBD2. Sequences were obtained from uncultured baseline CD8+ T cells from peripheral blood mononuclear cells (PBMCs). This sequence originates from a male donor with HIV. The CDR3 corresponds to CASSLAPPPGLAGGASYEQYF. The DNA sequence is TGTGCCAGCAGCTTAGCCCCTCCCCCGGGACTAGCGGGAGGGGCATCCTACGAGCAGTACTTC. Here the CDR3 is joined to the reference TRBV7-2 and TRBJ2-7 genes, and the full variable domain is: GAGVSQSPSNKVTEKGKDVELRCDPISGHTALYWYRQSLGQGLEFLIYFQGNSAPDKSGLPSDRFSAERTGGSVSTLTIQRTQQEDSAVYLCASSLAPPPGLAGGASYEQYFGPGTRLTVT.